What follows are 14 T cell receptor beta chains derived from one specimen sequenced in a study of blood T cell repertoires in COVID-19. TCRdb keeps only in-frame clones here, not all; method: immunoSEQ multiplex PCR. This table has 150,000 to 200,000 clones, roughly nine tenths appearing once. Sequencing input: peripheral blood. The receptors here all came from a woman aged 70 to 79 with acute or convalescent COVID-19.

The chain recombines TRBV6-5 with TRBJ1-6; no clear D gene. The V end was cut by 6 bases, the J end by 10 bases, with 13 bases between. The CDR3 spans 13 residues. The V gene's germline CDR1 is MNHEY and CDR2 SVGAGI. The CDR3 nucleotides read TGTGCCAGCAGACGAAAGACCGGGTCACCCCTCCACTTT. Amino acids: CASRRKTGSPLHF.

This clone is a singleton in its sample. The V call is TRBV12-3 or TRBV12-4, the J call TRBJ2-5; D remains unclear. The CDR3 covers 13 residues. The V gene lost 3 bases and the J gene lost 2 bases, with 7 bases spanning the gap. CDR3 nucleotides: TGTGCCAGCAGTTTGAGGCTACAAGAGACCCAGTACTTC. This gives the protein CASSLRLQETQYF.

The chain carries TRBV19 and TRBJ1-2; 9 bases are shared with TRBD1. V was clipped by 6 bases and J by 5 bases; unmatched bases: 10. The CDR3 runs to 15 residues. From germline, CDR1 is LNHDA and CDR2 SQIVND (reference sequence). CDR3 bases: TGTGCCAGTAGCAATCGGGGACAGGGATCGTATGGCTACACCTTC. Encoded protein: CASSNRGQGSYGYTF.

This chain links TRBV7-8 with TRBJ2-1; D possibly corresponds to TRBD2 (5 bases). In germline, CDR1 is SGHVS, CDR2 FQNEAQ. V was pared by 7 bases and J by 6 bases, with 22 bases between. The CDR3 is made up of 16 amino acids. Written as DNA, the CDR3 is TGTGCCAGCAATTCTCAAAACCCCGGAGAGGGCAATGAGCAGTTCTTC. Its translation is CASNSQNPGEGNEQFF. Full variable domain (missing parts from reference TRBV7-8 and TRBJ2-1): GAGVSQSPRYKVAKRGQDVALRCDPISGHVSLFWYQQALGQGPEFLTYFQNEAQLDKSGLPSDRFFAERPEGSVSTLKIQRTQQEDSAVYLCASNSQNPGEGNEQFFGPGTRLTVL.

The chain carries TRBV6-5 and TRBJ1-4; 9 bases fit TRBD1. Germline V gene sequence: CDR1 MNHEY, CDR2 SVGAGI. Unmatched junction bases numbered 5, after V lost 7 bases and J lost 8 bases. This CDR3 region has 13 residues. DNA of the CDR3: TGTGCCAGCAACCGGGACAGGGCGGAAAAACTGTTTTTT. This encodes CASNRDRAEKLFF.

V is TRBV6-6 and J is TRBJ2-1; perhaps TRBD2 as D (6 bases). The ends were cut back, 1 base at V and 14 bases at J, with 15 bases in the middle. The CDR3 has 13 amino acids. CDR1 is MNHNY and CDR2 is SVGAGI in the germline V gene (reference sequence). CDR3 coding DNA: TGTGCCAGCAGTTACTACTCCGGGACTCTTGAGTTCTTC. It yields the protein CASSYYSGTLEFF.

The chain has TRBV28 and TRBJ1-6; no clear D. CDR1 and CDR2 from the germline V gene are MDHEN and SYDVKM. The ends were cut back, 2 bases at V and 8 bases at J, with 13 bases in the middle. The CDR3 is made up of 15 amino acids. CDR3 sequence (DNA): TGTGCCAGCAGTTTAGGCGGACTCTGGGATTCACCCCTCCACTTT. Its protein is CASSLGGLWDSPLHF.

The sample holds one count of this clone. The chain employs TRBV9 and TRBJ1-5, with 9 bases that match TRBD1. Germline CDR1 and CDR2: SGDLS and YYNGEE. This CDR3 region has 15 residues. Trimming removed 3 bases from V and 6 bases from J; junction bases left unmatched: 7. The DNA of the CDR3 is TGTGCCAGCAGCGAACGGGACAGGGTCTTTCAGCCCCAGCATTTT. Its translation is CASSERDRVFQPQHF.

The chain combines TRBV24-1 with TRBJ2-3, with D tentatively TRBD2 (5 bases). The germline V and J ends were trimmed by 6 bases and 2 bases, with 14 bases remaining between them. Germline CDR1 KGHDR, CDR2 SFDVKD. The CDR3 contains 15 residues. In nucleotides, the CDR3 is TGTGCCACCAGTCCGACCAGCGGAATCACAGATACGCAGTATTTT. Translation: CATSPTSGITDTQYF.

The sample holds one count of this clone. The chain links TRBV3-1 (or the pseudogene TRBV3-2) to TRBJ1-2; 7 nucleotides agree with TRBD1. The CDR3 sequence is 14 residues long. With V trimmed by 0 bases and J by 3 bases, 1 base remained unmatched. In germline, CDR1 is LGHDT, CDR2 YNNKEL (reference sequence). CDR3 coding DNA: TGTGCCAGCAGCCAAGACAGGGGGGACTATGGCTACACCTTC. Translated, it gives CASSQDRGDYGYTF.

This clone was detected only once. This chain links TRBV12-2 with TRBJ1-1. TRBV12-2 is a pseudogene. The CDR3 sequence is 13 residues long. The CDR3 DNA reads TGTGCAAGTCGCTTAGAAGGGGAGGGTGAAGCTTTCTTT. Protein: CASRLEGEGEAFF.

The genes are TRBV28 and TRBJ2-6, with TRBD1 matching 8 bases. CDR1 is MDHEN, CDR2 SYDVKM, per germline. Trimming at V came to 5 bases and at J to 4 bases, leaving 4 bases not matched to a gene. This CDR3 is 15 amino acids long. Written as DNA, the CDR3 is TGTGCCAGCAGTCGACAGGGGTCCGGGGCCAACGTCCTGACTTTC. Amino acid sequence: CASSRQGSGANVLTF.

This chain connects TRBV10-3 to TRBJ2-3; TRBD1 matches at 9 bases. Per the germline V gene, CDR1 is ENHRY and CDR2 is SYGVKD. The CDR3 extends over 12 amino acids. J lost 4 bases, V lost 10 bases, and 3 bases had no gene match. As DNA, the CDR3 is TGTGCCACCGGGACAGGGTCAGATACGCAGTATTTT. Protein product: CATGTGSDTQYF.

The rearrangement joins TRBV6-5 to TRBJ1-2, with TRBD1 identical over 10 bases. The germline V gene encodes CDR1 MNHEY and CDR2 SVGAGI. This CDR3 has 14 residues. The V and J ends lost 5 bases and 2 bases, in that order; junction bases with no gene match: 2. The CDR3 coding sequence is TGTGCCAGCAGTAAGGACAGGGGGAACTATGGCTACACCTTC. Translation: CASSKDRGNYGYTF.